These T cell receptor beta chains were read from a single sample in a study of control samples from healthy donors and cancer patients. The repertoire was sequenced with immunoSEQ multiplex PCR; TCRdb's copy has only in-frame clones and lacks some. The table has 170,000 or so clones, about 91% seen once; the top ten hold about 2%. Sequencing was performed on blood. The receptors were sampled from a woman in her thirties or forties in good health. Both conserved end residues are part of each CDR3. A D gene is named only where the DNA matches it firmly. Not all rows give a size; the values are once, few, many and, for expanded clones, a class.

j_gene | abundance | d_gene | v_gene | CDR3nt | CDR3aa
TRBJ2-2 | - | - | TRBV10-1 | TGCGCCAGCAGTGACAGGGTCTCCGGGGAGCTGTTTTTT | CASSDRVSGELFF
TRBJ2-6 | - | - | TRBV3-1/TRBV3-2 | TGTGCCAGCAGCCAGTCTGGGGCCAACGTCCTGACTTTC | CASSQSGANVLTF
TRBJ2-7 | once | - | TRBV5-5 | TGTGCCAGCAGCTTGGCGTACGAGCAGTACTTC | CASSLAYEQYF
TRBJ2-2 | - | - | TRBV7-8 | TGTGCCAGCAGCTTAGAGTCCCACACCGGGGAGCTGTTTTTT | CASSLESHTGELFF
TRBJ1-2 | - | TRBD1 | TRBV4-2 | TGTGCCAGCAGCCAAGAGGGGACAGGGGGATCTGGCTACACCTTC | CASSQEGTGGSGYTF
TRBJ1-1 | - | - | TRBV12-3/TRBV12-4 | TGTGCCAGCAGCTTCAGGGTGAACACTGAAGCTTTCTTT | CASSFRVNTEAFF
TRBJ1-1 | - | - | TRBV2 | TGTGCCAGCAGATCTCCGGGGTACACTGAAGCTTTCTTT | CASRSPGYTEAFF
TRBJ2-7 | - | - | TRBV19 | TGTGCCAGTAGTATAGTAGGAGGTTTCTACGAGCAGTACTTC | CASSIVGGFYEQYF
TRBJ1-2 | - | - | TRBV6-5 | TGTGCCAGCAGTTACCGTCCCGGGACGGGAAACTATGGCTACACCTTC | CASSYRPGTGNYGYTF
TRBJ1-4 | - | - | TRBV20-1 | TGCAGTGCCAGGAAGGAAAAACTGTTTTTT | CSARKEKLFF
TRBJ1-2 | - | - | TRBV19 | TGTGCCAGTAGAGGGGTCGACAACTTTAACTATGGCTACACCTTC | CASRGVDNFNYGYTF
TRBJ2-2 | - | - | TRBV10-1 | TGCGCCAGCAGCCTCGGGCAGGCCAACACCGGGGAGCTGTTTTTT | CASSLGQANTGELFF
TRBJ2-5 | - | - | TRBV29-1 | TGCAGCGTTGAAGGCAGAGAAGAGACCCAGTACTTC | CSVEGREETQYF
TRBJ2-4 | - | - | TRBV7-9 | TGTGCCAGCACCCTAATCGGACATAGTAAAAACATTCAGTACTTC | CASTLIGHSKNIQYF
TRBJ1-2 | - | - | TRBV10-1 | TGCGCCAGCAGTGGGACGGGCGCCAACCCCGGCTACACCTTC | CASSGTGANPGYTF
TRBJ2-7 | - | - | TRBV6-5 | TGTGCCAGCATGGGAACCACCCAAAAGCAGTACTTC | CASMGTTQKQYF
TRBJ2-7 | - | - | TRBV27 | TGTGCCAGCAGTTTAAACCCTTTCTACGAGCAGTACTTC | CASSLNPFYEQYF
TRBJ1-1 | - | - | TRBV5-1 | TGCGCCAGCAGCGTTACAACGGATTCTGAAGCTTTCTTT | CASSVTTDSEAFF
TRBJ2-1 | once | TRBD2 | TRBV5-1 | TGCGCCAGCAGCTTTAGCCTGACTAGCGGGGGGGCCGATGAGCAGTTCTTC | CASSFSLTSGGADEQFF
TRBJ2-2 | few | - | TRBV24-1 | TGTGCCACCGCACAGGGAACCGGGGAGCTGTTTTTT | CATAQGTGELFF
TRBJ2-7 | - | - | TRBV19 | TGTGCCACCCGACCGAGGGGAGACTACGAGCAGTACTTC | CATRPRGDYEQYF
TRBJ1-1 | - | - | TRBV6-5 | TGTGCCAGCAGTCTCCAGACAGGCGGGTGGACTGAAGCTTTCTTT | CASSLQTGGWTEAFF
TRBJ1-1 | - | - | TRBV13 | TGTGCCAGCAGCACCAGGGTGAACACTGAAGCTTTCTTT | CASSTRVNTEAFF
TRBJ1-2 | - | - | TRBV19 | TGTGCCAGTAGTATAGGGCGATTGGATGGCTACACCTTC | CASSIGRLDGYTF
TRBJ1-2 | - | - | TRBV6-5 | TGTGCCAGCAGTTACCATATTCGTAACTATGGCTACACCTTC | CASSYHIRNYGYTF
TRBJ2-1 | - | - | TRBV13 | TGTGCCAGCAGCTTAGTGCCCGCTAAAGCCTACGGGGGTGAGCAGTTCTTC | CASSLVPAKAYGGEQFF
TRBJ2-1 | - | TRBD1 | TRBV5-4 | TGTGCCAGCAGCTACCGGGACAGAGGGCAGTTCTTC | CASSYRDRGQFF
TRBJ1-6 | - | - | TRBV7-2 | TGTGCCAGCACCCTTCGGGGGGTTGGGGATTCACCCCTCCACTTT | CASTLRGVGDSPLHF
TRBJ1-2 | - | - | TRBV2 | TGTGCCAGCAGTGATCCGGCAGGCTATGGCTACACCTTC | CASSDPAGYGYTF
TRBJ2-7 | - | - | TRBV7-3 | TGTGCCAGCAGCCCAAATGGGGACTCCTACGAGCAGTACTTC | CASSPNGDSYEQYF
TRBJ2-1 | few | TRBD2 | TRBV3-1/TRBV3-2 | TGTGCCAGCAGCCCCAGGCTAGCGGGGAACTACAATGAGCAGTTCTTC | CASSPRLAGNYNEQFF
TRBJ2-5 | - | TRBD2 | TRBV19 | TGTGCCAGTAGTATAGCGGGGGGTCAAGAGACCCAGTACTTC | CASSIAGGQETQYF
TRBJ1-6 | once | - | TRBV6-5 | TGTGCCAGCAGTTTCCGAAATTCACCCCTCCACTTT | CASSFRNSPLHF
TRBJ2-3 | - | - | TRBV18 | TGTGCCAGCTCACCACGCACGGAGAGCACAGATACGCAGTATTTT | CASSPRTESTDTQYF
TRBJ2-3 | - | TRBD2 | TRBV10-1 | TGCGCCAGCAGCCCGACGGGGGGGCAGTCAGATACGCAGTATTTT | CASSPTGGQSDTQYF
TRBJ1-3 | - | - | TRBV19 | TGTGCCAGTAAGCGGACCGGAAACACCATATATTTT | CASKRTGNTIYF
TRBJ2-2 | - | TRBD2 | TRBV7-9 | TGTGCCAGCAGGATGCGGGGGTCGGGCACCGGGGAGCTGTTTTTT | CASRMRGSGTGELFF
TRBJ1-1 | - | - | TRBV5-4 | TGTGCCAGCAGCTTGGGTGGCAGGGTGAACACTGAAGCTTTCTTT | CASSLGGRVNTEAFF
TRBJ1-5 | once | TRBD1 | TRBV29-1 | TGCAGCGTCGGGACAGGGGCCTTGGGTAGCAATCAGCCCCAGCATTTT | CSVGTGALGSNQPQHF
TRBJ1-1 | - | - | TRBV6-4 | TGTGCCAGCAGGCTTGGACAAAGGACCTTGAACACTGAAGCTTTCTTT | CASRLGQRTLNTEAFF
TRBJ2-1 | - | TRBD2 | TRBV7-3 | TGTGCCAGCAGCTCCGGGACTAGCGCCTACAATGAGCAGTTCTTC | CASSSGTSAYNEQFF
TRBJ2-4 | - | TRBD2 | TRBV2 | TGTGCCAGCAGTGAGAACAGACTAGCGAGCGACATTCAGTACTTC | CASSENRLASDIQYF
TRBJ2-7 | - | - | TRBV5-1 | TGCGCCAGCAGCTTGGAGTCGGACTCCTACGAGCAGTACTTC | CASSLESDSYEQYF
TRBJ2-7 | - | - | TRBV7-8 | TGTGCCAGCAGAACCACCGGAAGGGGCAGGGGCTACGAGCAGTACTTC | CASRTTGRGRGYEQYF
TRBJ1-6 | - | TRBD1 | TRBV10-3 | TGTGCCATCAGTGATATCGGACAGGGGGGTTCACCCCTCCACTTT | CAISDIGQGGSPLHF
TRBJ2-1 | - | TRBD2 | TRBV4-1 | TGCGCCAGCAGCCAGGGGCGGGGGGGCCAGGATGAGCAGTTCTTC | CASSQGRGGQDEQFF
TRBJ2-5 | once | TRBD2 | TRBV13 | TGTGCCAGCAGCTTAACCCTCCTAGCGGGGGGAGAACAAGAGACCCAGTACTTC | CASSLTLLAGGEQETQYF
TRBJ1-6 | - | TRBD1 | TRBV19 | TGTGCCAGTAACCGACAGGGGTCATCACCCCTCCACTTT | CASNRQGSSPLHF
TRBJ1-1 | - | - | TRBV25-1 | TGTGCCAGCAGTGTGACAGCCACGGGACACTTGAACACTGAAGCTTTCTTT | CASSVTATGHLNTEAFF
TRBJ2-7 | - | TRBD1 | TRBV5-1 | TGCGCCAGCAGCTTGAGACAGGGTACCGACGAGCAGTACTTC | CASSLRQGTDEQYF
TRBJ1-1 | - | TRBD1 | TRBV7-9 | TGTGCCAGCAGGGGGCCTCAGGGGGACACTGAAGCTTTCTTT | CASRGPQGDTEAFF
TRBJ1-3 | - | - | TRBV14 | TGTGCCAGCAGCCGACGGGGGTTCGTCGGAAACACCATATATTTT | CASSRRGFVGNTIYF
TRBJ1-5 | - | - | TRBV7-9 | TGTGCCAGCAGCGCCCCAAATCAGCCCCAGCATTTT | CASSAPNQPQHF
TRBJ1-6 | - | - | TRBV27 | TGTGCCAGCGGGGCCAGCAATCCCTATAATTCACCCCTCCACTTT | CASGASNPYNSPLHF
TRBJ1-3 | - | TRBD1 | TRBV11-2 | TGTGCCAGCAGCTTAGGCCCGACAGGGACGGGAAACACCATATATTTT | CASSLGPTGTGNTIYF
TRBJ2-1 | - | - | TRBV7-9 | TGTGCCAGCAGCTCGGCAAAAGAGCGCAATGAGCAGTTCTTC | CASSSAKERNEQFF
TRBJ1-5 | - | - | TRBV2 | TGTGCCAGCAGTGAAATCAACACATTATATAGCAATCAGCCCCAGCATTTT | CASSEINTLYSNQPQHF
TRBJ2-5 | - | - | TRBV6-7 | TGTGCCAGCAGTTACTCAGTGATAGCGCATGAGACCCAGTACTTC | CASSYSVIAHETQYF
TRBJ2-3 | - | TRBD2 | TRBV5-1 | TGCGCCAGCAGCCTGACTAGCGGGGGGCTCACAGATACGCAGTATTTT | CASSLTSGGLTDTQYF